The present T cell receptor beta chain was sequenced within a study of control samples from healthy donors and cancer patients. CDR1 and CDR2 from the germline V gene are MDHEN and SYDVKM. V trimming: 3 bases; J trimming: 9 bases; junction bases outside the gene matches: 7. The CDR3 is 15 residues long. TCRdb keeps only in-frame clones here, not all; method: immunoSEQ multiplex PCR. The sample comprises 160,000 or so clones, about 94% of which are singletons, and more than 8% rests with the top ten. The sequence came from a woman aged 40-49 years in good health. This rearrangement joins TRBV28 to TRBJ2-1; 11 nucleotides agree with TRBD2. What was sequenced was blood. CDR3 in amino acids: CASSLLLAGVGEQFF. The CDR3, as DNA: TGTGCCAGCAGTTTGTTACTAGCGGGAGTGGGTGAGCAGTTCTTC.